This TCR beta chain is drawn from a study of PD-1 blockade in mismatch repair-deficient tumors. The CDR3 totals 15 residues. Germline V CDR1 and CDR2: LGHNA, YNFKEQ. The germline V and J ends were trimmed by 3 bases and 0 bases, with 10 bases remaining between them. Generated by immunoSEQ multiplex PCR, the TCRdb table keeps only in-frame clones and is missing some. The table has 15,000 or so clones, 70% to 85% seen once; the top ten hold approximately 2%. Source: PBMCs, taken less than 15 weeks after starting pembrolizumab. This chain joins TRBV4-2 and TRBJ2-3; the D gene is possibly TRBD2 (6 bases). This receptor was taken from an adult with mismatch repair-deficient cancer. CDR3 loop: CASSHKEGSTDTQYF. The DNA for the CDR3 is TGTGCCAGCAGCCATAAGGAGGGTAGCACAGATACGCAGTATTTT.